The clone carrying this T cell receptor beta chain was counted only a few times. Antigen specificity is unknown. This specimen comes from a study of molecular identifiers for immune sequencing clone quantification. Overall study findings and caveats: Clones that exceeded 20 RNA copies held over 99% of effector molecules, yet under 1% in naive cells.

V lost 4 bases to trimming and J lost 3 bases; unmatched junction nucleotides: 6. CDR3 length: 14 amino acids. Germline V lookup: CDR1 SGHNT, CDR2 YYREEE (reference sequence). Previously described methods with listed TCR primers produced the bulk TCR libraries. TCRdb re-called the PCR reads through MiXCR, storing one row per CDR3 protein. The sample lists 40,000 to 65,000 distinct CDR3 sequences; roughly 38% were seen once. The J gene is TRBJ2-7, the V gene TRBV5-4; 8 bases line up with TRBD1. The specimen sequenced was naive CD8+ T cells from blood, with Jurkat cell RNA spiked in. The subset here: FACS-sorted CD8+CD4-CCR7+CD45RA+ naive T cells. The TCR was taken from a human donor in good health. Some libraries in this study had Jurkat cell RNA spiked in. Here the CDR3 DNA reads TGTGCCAGCAGCCCAAGGACAGGGTTCTACGAGCAGTACTTC. Encoded protein: CASSPRTGFYEQYF.